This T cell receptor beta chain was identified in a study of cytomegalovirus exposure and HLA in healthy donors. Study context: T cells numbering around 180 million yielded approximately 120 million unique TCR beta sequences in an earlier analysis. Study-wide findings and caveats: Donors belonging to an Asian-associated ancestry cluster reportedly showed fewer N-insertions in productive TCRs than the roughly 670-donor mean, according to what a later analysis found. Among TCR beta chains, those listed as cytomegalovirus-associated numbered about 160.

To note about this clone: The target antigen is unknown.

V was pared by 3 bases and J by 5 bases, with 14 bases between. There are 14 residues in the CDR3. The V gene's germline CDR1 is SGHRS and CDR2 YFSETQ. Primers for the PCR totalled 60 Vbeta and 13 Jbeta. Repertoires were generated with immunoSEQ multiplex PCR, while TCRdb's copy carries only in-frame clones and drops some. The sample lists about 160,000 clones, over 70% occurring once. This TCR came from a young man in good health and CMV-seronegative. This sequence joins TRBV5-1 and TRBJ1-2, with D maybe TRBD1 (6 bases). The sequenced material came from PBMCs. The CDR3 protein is CASSSTGITYGYTF. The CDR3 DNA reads TGCGCCAGCAGCTCTACAGGGATAACGTATGGCTACACCTTC.